A selection of T cell receptor beta chains follows, all from one sample in a study of tumor and adjacent non-tumor tissue in lung cancer. MiXCR was run by TCRdb on the multiplex PCR reads, yielding one entry per CDR3 protein. Counted here are 120,000 or so distinct CDR3 sequences, over 65% occurring once; the ten biggest clones make up more than 10%. Source material: lung tumor tissue. The receptors were gathered from a man aged 25 to 40 with non-small cell lung cancer. Each CDR3 is given with its conserved first and last residue. D genes are given only for firm matches. Rows give clone size only sometimes, using once, few, many, or a class for an expanded clone.

CDR3 length | J gene | clone size | V gene | D gene | CDR3 protein | CDR3 DNA
16 | TRBJ2-3 | - | TRBV20-1 | TRBD2 | CSPRVGLAGSTDMQYF | TGCAGTCCTAGAGTCGGACTAGCGGGTTCCACAGATATGCAGTATTTT
14 | TRBJ2-2 | few | TRBV4-2 | - | CASSHYSGAWELFF | TGTGCCAGCAGCCACTACTCAGGGGCCTGGGAGCTGTTTTTT
14 | TRBJ1-1 | - | TRBV20-1 | - | CGARNEPRATEAFF | TGCGGTGCTCGCAACGAGCCACGCGCCACTGAAGCTTTCTTT
15 | TRBJ2-5 | - | TRBV10-1 | TRBD1 | CASSPSDRGQETQYF | TGCGCCAGCAGCCCATCGGACAGGGGCCAAGAGACCCAGTACTTC
14 | TRBJ2-7 | - | TRBV6-2/TRBV6-3 | TRBD2 | CASGTQREHYEQYF | TGTGCCAGCGGTACTCAGCGGGAGCACTACGAGCAGTACTTC
13 | TRBJ2-5 | many | TRBV20-1 | TRBD2 | CSAPTSGKETQYF | TGCAGTGCTCCAACTAGCGGAAAAGAGACCCAGTACTTC
15 | TRBJ1-5 | many | TRBV6-1 | TRBD1 | CASKMGGQGSQPQHF | TGTGCCAGCAAAATGGGGGGACAGGGGAGTCAGCCCCAGCATTTT
18 | TRBJ2-3 | once | TRBV4-1 | - | CASSQAFGLTSPRGTQYF | TGCGCCAGCAGCCAAGCCTTCGGACTAACATCCCCCCGGGGTACGCAGTATTTT
13 | TRBJ2-3 | many | TRBV5-5 | - | CASTPDNTDTQYF | TGTGCCAGCACCCCGGACAACACAGATACGCAGTATTTT
11 | TRBJ2-7 | - | TRBV28 | - | CVSSSPYEQYF | TGTGTCAGCAGCTCTCCCTACGAGCAGTACTTC
15 | TRBJ2-7 | many | TRBV6-2/TRBV6-3 | TRBD1 | CASKSVGTGRDEQYF | TGTGCCAGCAAGTCCGTCGGGACAGGGCGGGACGAGCAGTACTTC
13 | TRBJ2-2 | many | TRBV6-1 | - | CASSEWAAGELFF | TGTGCCAGCAGTGAATGGGCGGCCGGGGAGCTGTTTTTT
17 | TRBJ1-2 | - | TRBV20-1 | - | CSARDRSRTGTNYDYTF | TGCAGTGCTAGAGATCGAAGTCGTACAGGGACTAACTATGACTACACCTTC
16 | TRBJ2-4 | - | TRBV11-1 | - | CTSTHSARATKNIQYF | TGTACCAGCACCCATTCAGCCAGGGCGACCAAAAACATTCAGTACTTC
14 | TRBJ2-1 | - | TRBV6-1 | - | CASSRSMDHNDQFF | TGTGCCAGTAGTCGCAGTATGGACCACAATGATCAGTTCTTC
14 | TRBJ2-7 | - | TRBV6-2/TRBV6-3 | - | CASTLRQIKGEQYF | TGTGCTAGCACCTTAAGACAGATTAAAGGCGAGCAGTACTTC
14 | TRBJ1-1 | few | TRBV20-1 | - | CTARDPRAGGEAFF | TGCACTGCTAGAGATCCCCGGGCTGGGGGTGAAGCTTTCTTT
14 | TRBJ2-5 | few | TRBV7-9 | TRBD1 | CASSPGTAQETQYF | TGTGCCAGCAGCCCCGGGACAGCCCAAGAGACCCAGTACTTC
13 | TRBJ2-7 | - | TRBV5-6 | - | CTSSLGRTGEQYF | TGTACCAGCAGTCTCGGACGGACGGGGGAACAGTACTTC
15 | TRBJ2-5 | - | TRBV12-3/TRBV12-4 | - | CASSLTGGSQETQYF | TGTGCCAGCAGTCTAACGGGGGGCTCTCAAGAGACCCAGTACTTC
13 | TRBJ2-5 | few | TRBV16 | - | CASSQSQQETQYF | TGTGCCAGCAGCCAATCACAGCAAGAGACCCAGTACTTC
14 | TRBJ1-1 | - | TRBV20-1 | TRBD1 | CNARDRTGKTEVFF | TGCAATGCTAGAGATCGGACAGGCAAGACTGAAGTTTTCTTT
14 | TRBJ1-1 | - | TRBV6-6 | - | CASSFGQRASEAFF | TGTGCCAGCAGTTTCGGACAGAGGGCGTCTGAAGCTTTCTTT
13 | TRBJ2-5 | many | TRBV6-6 | - | CASSYTREETQYF | TGTGCCAGCAGTTACACGCGGGAAGAGACCCAGTACTTC
14 | TRBJ1-4 | few | TRBV5-1 | TRBD1 | CASSPEGAIEKLFF | TGCGCCAGCAGCCCCGAGGGGGCAATTGAAAAACTGTTTTTT
15 | TRBJ2-5 | - | TRBV6-6 | TRBD2 | CASNRTSGDQETQYF | TGTGCCAGCAACAGGACTAGCGGGGACCAAGAGACCCAGTACTTC
13 | TRBJ2-2 | many | TRBV4-2 | - | CASSLRSTGELFF | TGTGCCAGCAGCCTTAGGTCCACCGGGGAGCTGTTTTTT
15 | TRBJ1-6 | - | TRBV10-3 | - | CVIIPDISYNSPPHF | TGTGTCATCATCCCGGACATCTCCTATAATTCACCCCCCCACTTT
20 | TRBJ2-1 | - | TRBV6-2/TRBV6-3 | TRBD1 | CANSYSAGQGYLSSYNEQFF | TGTGCCAACAGTTACTCGGCGGGACAGGGCTACCTGAGCTCCTACAATGAGCAATTCTTC
18 | TRBJ2-1 | - | TRBV28 | - | CASISPIVKKSSYNEQFF | TGTGCCAGCATTTCCCCCATAGTGAAGAAGAGCTCCTACAATGAGCAGTTCTTC
13 | TRBJ2-3 | - | TRBV11-2 | TRBD1 | CTSNLNRGDTQYF | TGTACCAGCAACTTAAACAGGGGGGATACGCAGTATTTT
14 | TRBJ2-2 | - | TRBV28 | TRBD2 | CASRLASGTGELFF | TGTGCCAGCAGATTGGCTAGCGGTACCGGGGAGCTGTTTTTT
18 | TRBJ1-5 | - | TRBV6-7 | - | CASSYSRKRDSSNRPQHF | TGTGCCAGCAGTTACTCGAGGAAGAGGGACTCCAGCAATCGGCCCCAGCATTTT
17 | TRBJ2-2 | many | TRBV20-1 | TRBD2 | CSARDGLAGGETGELFF | TGCAGTGCTAGAGATGGCCTCGCGGGAGGTGAAACCGGGGAGCTGTTTTTT
14 | TRBJ2-2 | - | TRBV24-1 | - | CATGDSGGTGELFF | TGTGCCACCGGTGATTCCGGGGGTACCGGGGAGCTGTTTTTT
15 | TRBJ1-3 | few | TRBV6-6 | - | CASSYSELSGNTIYF | TGTGCCAGCAGTTACTCTGAACTCTCTGGAAACACCATATATTTT
11 | TRBJ1-2 | - | TRBV12-3/TRBV12-4 | - | CTSSPDTARTF | TGTACCAGTAGCCCGGACACTGCGCGCACCTTC
13 | TRBJ2-1 | medium-sized | TRBV6-2/TRBV6-3 | TRBD2 | CACYRSGANEQFF | TGTGCCTGCTACCGCAGCGGGGCCAATGAGCAGTTCTTC
17 | TRBJ1-6 | few | TRBV5-1 | - | CASSLVGVTIVDSPLHF | TGCGCCAGCAGCTTGGTCGGGGTAACGATTGTGGATTCACCCCTCCACTTT
15 | TRBJ1-2 | few | TRBV6-1 | - | CASSSFRGTTYDYTF | TGTGCCAGCAGCTCTTTCCGGGGGACCACCTATGACTACACCTTC
15 | TRBJ1-1 | many | TRBV4-1 | TRBD1 | CASSQYGQGGIEAFF | TGCGCCAGCAGCCAGTACGGACAGGGAGGGATTGAAGCTTTCTTT
13 | TRBJ1-1 | - | TRBV6-5 | TRBD1 | CAGSWDRGTQAFF | TGTGCCGGCAGTTGGGACAGGGGGACTCAAGCTTTCTTT
14 | TRBJ2-7 | - | TRBV7-2 | - | CASSSYRTAYEQYF | TGTGCCAGCAGCTCATACCGGACAGCCTACGAGCAGTACTTC
15 | TRBJ2-1 | - | TRBV7-6 | - | CASSLDGRGRGEQFF | TGTGCCAGCAGCTTAGATGGCCGGGGGCGCGGTGAGCAGTTCTTC
14 | TRBJ1-2 | many | TRBV20-1 | - | CSASGSGDNYGYTF | TGCAGTGCTAGCGGTTCAGGTGACAACTATGGCTACACCTTC
13 | TRBJ2-1 | - | TRBV29-1 | - | CNVEGSSYNEQFF | TGCAACGTTGAGGGTAGCTCCTACAATGAGCAGTTCTTC
14 | TRBJ1-1 | once | TRBV14 | - | CASSVGQGGTDAFF | TGTGCCAGCAGCGTCGGACAAGGAGGCACTGATGCTTTCTTT
14 | TRBJ2-1 | - | TRBV6-5 | - | CANSYVGMRGEQFF | TGTGCCAACAGTTATGTCGGGATGAGGGGTGAGCAGTTCTTC
17 | TRBJ2-1 | - | TRBV5-1 | - | CASSLGYNRARNNEQFF | TGCGCCAGCAGCTTGGGTTATAACAGGGCAAGGAACAATGAGCAGTTCTTC
14 | TRBJ2-4 | - | TRBV5-5 | TRBD2 | CASSMGLTKNIQYF | TGTGCCAGCAGCATGGGACTAACCAAAAACATTCAGTACTTC
13 | TRBJ1-1 | few | TRBV29-1 | - | CSVGGTTNTEAFF | TGCAGCGTGGGGGGAACGACGAACACTGAAGCTTTCTTT
16 | TRBJ2-7 | many | TRBV21-1 | - | CASSAKGTGNSYEQYF | TGTGCCAGCAGCGCCAAAGGGACAGGGAACTCCTACGAGCAGTACTTC
12 | TRBJ2-3 | - | TRBV11-2 | - | CTSSQSTDTQYF | TGTACCAGCAGCCAGTCCACAGATACGCAGTATTTT
17 | TRBJ2-7 | - | TRBV4-2 | - | CASEPFHRGPEPYEQYF | TGTGCCAGCGAGCCCTTCCACCGGGGCCCAGAACCGTACGAGCAGTACTTC
16 | TRBJ2-2 | - | TRBV30 | - | CALSVWGEMRTGELFF | TGTGCCTTGAGTGTATGGGGGGAGATGCGCACCGGGGAGTTGTTTTTT
15 | TRBJ2-3 | - | TRBV6-5 | - | CASSYSGGRGDTQYF | TGTGCCAGCAGTTACTCCGGCGGCCGCGGAGATACACAGTATTTT
16 | TRBJ2-1 | - | TRBV24-1 | - | CAISDTGLSSYNEQFF | TGTGCCATCAGTGACACGGGACTGAGCTCCTACAATGAGCAGTTCTTC